This TCR beta chain was obtained from a study of breast tumors, draining lymph nodes, adjacent tissues. Study-level findings and limits: Tumor and nontumor repertoires were significantly more similar in luminal-like than in basal-like breast cancer.

This CDR3 comprises 15 residues. J gave up 6 bases and V 6 bases, and 7 bases lay outside the gene matches. Per the germline V gene, CDR1 is DFQATT and CDR2 is SNEGSKA (reference sequence). TCRdb analysed the multiplex PCR reads with MiXCR anew, one entry per CDR3 protein. The sample yields approximately 19,000 distinct CDR3 sequences, around 50% seen once. This clonotype was counted once. As yet, its antigen is unknown. V gene TRBV20-1 combines with J gene TRBJ2-3; 15 bases are shared with TRBD2. Material: breast tumor tissue. The sequence derives from a female donor with breast cancer. Some clones in this sample may be carry-over from other donors' samples. The CDR3 bases are TGCAGTGCGGAAGGACTAGCGGGAGGGCCCGATACGCAGTATTTT. This translates into CSAEGLAGGPDTQYF.